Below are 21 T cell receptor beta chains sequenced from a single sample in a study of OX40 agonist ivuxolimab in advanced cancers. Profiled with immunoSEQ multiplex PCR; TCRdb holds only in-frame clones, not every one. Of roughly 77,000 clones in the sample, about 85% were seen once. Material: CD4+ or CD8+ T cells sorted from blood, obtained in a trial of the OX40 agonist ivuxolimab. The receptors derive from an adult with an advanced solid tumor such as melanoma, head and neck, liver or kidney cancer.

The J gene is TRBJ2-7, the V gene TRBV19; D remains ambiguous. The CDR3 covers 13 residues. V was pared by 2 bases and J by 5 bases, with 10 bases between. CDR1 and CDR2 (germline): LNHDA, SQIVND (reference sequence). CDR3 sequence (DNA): TGTGCCAGTAGTATATGGCCGCTGCACGAGCAGTACTTC. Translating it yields CASSIWPLHEQYF.

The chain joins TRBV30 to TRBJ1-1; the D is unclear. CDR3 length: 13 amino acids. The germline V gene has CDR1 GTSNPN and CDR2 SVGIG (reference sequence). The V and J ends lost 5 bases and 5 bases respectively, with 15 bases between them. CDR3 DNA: TGTGCCTGGCGCCTCCGGGGTCGGACTGAAGCTTTCTTT. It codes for CAWRLRGRTEAFF. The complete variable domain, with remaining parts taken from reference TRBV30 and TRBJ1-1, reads SQTIHQWPATLVQPVGSPLSLECTVEGTSNPNLYWYRQAAGRGLQLLFYSVGIGQISSEVPQNLSASRPQDRQFILSSKKLLLSDSGFYLCAWRLRGRTEAFFGQGTRLTVV.

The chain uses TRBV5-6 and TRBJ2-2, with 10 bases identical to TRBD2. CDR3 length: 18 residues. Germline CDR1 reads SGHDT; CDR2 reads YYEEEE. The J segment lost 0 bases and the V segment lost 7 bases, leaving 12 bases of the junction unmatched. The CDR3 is CASSALVLAGSNTGELFF. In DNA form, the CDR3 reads TGTGCCAGCTCAGCTTTGGTACTAGCGGGGTCGAACACCGGGGAGCTGTTTTTT.

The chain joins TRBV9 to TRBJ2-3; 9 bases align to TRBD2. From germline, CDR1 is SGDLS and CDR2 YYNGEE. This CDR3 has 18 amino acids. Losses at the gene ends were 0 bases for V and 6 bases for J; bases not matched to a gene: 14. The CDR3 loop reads CASSVEAWGSGGRDTQYF. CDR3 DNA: TGTGCCAGCAGCGTAGAGGCCTGGGGTAGCGGGGGCCGGGATACGCAGTATTTT. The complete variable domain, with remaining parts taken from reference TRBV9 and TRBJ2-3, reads DSGVTQTPKHLITATGQRVTLRCSPRSGDLSVYWYQQSLDQGLQFLIQYYNGEERAKGNILERFSAQQFPDLHSELNLSSLELGDSALYFCASSVEAWGSGGRDTQYFGPGTRLTVL.

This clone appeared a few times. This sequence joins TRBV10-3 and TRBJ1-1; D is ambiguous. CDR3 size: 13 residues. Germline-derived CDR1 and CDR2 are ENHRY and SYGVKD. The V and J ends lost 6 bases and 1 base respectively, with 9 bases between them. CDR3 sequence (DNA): TGTGCCATCAGGTACGCGGAGAACACTGAAGCTTTCTTT. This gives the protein CAIRYAENTEAFF.

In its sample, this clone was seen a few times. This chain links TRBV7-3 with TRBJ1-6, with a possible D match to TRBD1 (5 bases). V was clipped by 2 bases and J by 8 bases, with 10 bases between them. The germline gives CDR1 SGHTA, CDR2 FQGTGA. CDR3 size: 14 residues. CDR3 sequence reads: CASSLGKGDSPLHF. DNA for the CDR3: TGTGCCAGCAGCTTAGGAAAAGGGGATTCACCCCTCCACTTT.

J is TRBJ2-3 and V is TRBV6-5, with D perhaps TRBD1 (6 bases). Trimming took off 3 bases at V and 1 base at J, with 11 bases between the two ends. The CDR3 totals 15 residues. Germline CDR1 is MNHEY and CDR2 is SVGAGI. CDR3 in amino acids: CASSYQGHGTDTQYF. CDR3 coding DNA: TGTGCCAGCAGTTATCAGGGACACGGCACAGATACGCAGTATTTT.

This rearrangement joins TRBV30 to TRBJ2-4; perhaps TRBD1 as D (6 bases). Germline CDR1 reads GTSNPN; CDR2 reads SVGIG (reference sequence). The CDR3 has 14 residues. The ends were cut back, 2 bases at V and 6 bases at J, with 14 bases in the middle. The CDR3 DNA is TGTGCCTGGAGTACAGGGCAGTGGGGAAACATTCAGTACTTC. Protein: CAWSTGQWGNIQYF.

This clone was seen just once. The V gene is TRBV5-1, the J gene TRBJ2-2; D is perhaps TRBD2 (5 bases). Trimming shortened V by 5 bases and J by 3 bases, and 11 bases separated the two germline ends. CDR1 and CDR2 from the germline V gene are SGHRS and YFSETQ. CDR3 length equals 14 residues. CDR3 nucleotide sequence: TGCGCCAGCAGACTAGGTGCCGACACCGGGGAGCTGTTTTTT. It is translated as CASRLGADTGELFF.

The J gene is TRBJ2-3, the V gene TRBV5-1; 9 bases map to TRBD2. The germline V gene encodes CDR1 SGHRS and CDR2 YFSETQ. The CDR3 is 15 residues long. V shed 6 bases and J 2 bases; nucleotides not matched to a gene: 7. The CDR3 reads CASTPAGGNTDTQYF. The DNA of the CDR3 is TGCGCCAGCACCCCTGCGGGGGGGAACACAGATACGCAGTATTTT.

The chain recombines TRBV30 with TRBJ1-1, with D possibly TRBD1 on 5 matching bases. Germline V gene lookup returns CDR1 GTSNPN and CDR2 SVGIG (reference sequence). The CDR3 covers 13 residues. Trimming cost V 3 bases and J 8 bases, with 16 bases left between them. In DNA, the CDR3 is TGTGCCTGGAGCCGGGGGGGGACGGGGGAAGCTTTCTTT. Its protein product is CAWSRGGTGEAFF.

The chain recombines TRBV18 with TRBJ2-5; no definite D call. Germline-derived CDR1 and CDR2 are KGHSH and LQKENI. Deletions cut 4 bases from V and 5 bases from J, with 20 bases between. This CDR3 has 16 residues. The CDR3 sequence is CASSRVQNVQPETQYF. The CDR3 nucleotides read TGTGCCAGCTCACGGGTGCAGAACGTCCAACCGGAGACCCAGTACTTC. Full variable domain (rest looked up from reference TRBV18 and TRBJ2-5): NAGVMQNPRHLVRRRGQEARLRCSPMKGHSHVYWYRQLPEEGLKFMVYLQKENIIDESGMPKERFSAEFPKEGPSILRIQQVVRGDSAAYFCASSRVQNVQPETQYFGPGTRLLVL.

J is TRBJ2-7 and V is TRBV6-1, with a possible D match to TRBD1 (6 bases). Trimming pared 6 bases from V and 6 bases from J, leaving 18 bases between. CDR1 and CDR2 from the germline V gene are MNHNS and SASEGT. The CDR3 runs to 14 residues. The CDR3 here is CASSEQGIISEQYF. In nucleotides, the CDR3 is TGTGCCAGCAGCGAACAGGGTATCATAAGCGAGCAGTACTTC.

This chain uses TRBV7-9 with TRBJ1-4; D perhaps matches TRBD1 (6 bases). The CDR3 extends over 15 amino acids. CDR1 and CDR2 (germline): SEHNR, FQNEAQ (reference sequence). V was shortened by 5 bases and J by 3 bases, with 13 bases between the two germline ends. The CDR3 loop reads CASSTNRGPNEKLFF. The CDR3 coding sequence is TGTGCCAGCAGCACGAACCGGGGGCCTAATGAAAAACTGTTTTTT. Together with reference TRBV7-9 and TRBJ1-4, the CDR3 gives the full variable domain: DTGVSQNPRHKITKRGQNVTFRCDPISEHNRLYWYRQTLGQGPEFLTYFQNEAQLEKSRLLSDRFSAERPKGSFSTLEIQRTEQGDSAMYLCASSTNRGPNEKLFFGSGTQLSVL.

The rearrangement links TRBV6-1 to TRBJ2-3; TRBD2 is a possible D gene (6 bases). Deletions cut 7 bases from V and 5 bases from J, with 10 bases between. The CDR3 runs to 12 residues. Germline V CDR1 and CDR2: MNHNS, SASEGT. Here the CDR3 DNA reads TGTGCCAGCAACTTGGGGGGAGATACGCAGTATTTT. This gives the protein CASNLGGDTQYF.

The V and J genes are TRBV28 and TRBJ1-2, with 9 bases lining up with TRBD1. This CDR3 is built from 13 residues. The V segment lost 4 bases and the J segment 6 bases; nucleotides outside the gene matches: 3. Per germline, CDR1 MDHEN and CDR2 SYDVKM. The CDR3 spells CASSWGQGNGYTF. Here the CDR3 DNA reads TGTGCCAGCAGTTGGGGACAGGGAAATGGCTACACCTTC.

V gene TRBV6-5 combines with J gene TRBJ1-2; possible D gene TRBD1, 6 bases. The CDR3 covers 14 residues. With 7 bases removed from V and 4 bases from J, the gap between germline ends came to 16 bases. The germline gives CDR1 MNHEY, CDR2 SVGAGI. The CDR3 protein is CASKALQGSYGYTF. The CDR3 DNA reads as TGTGCCAGCAAGGCCCTGCAGGGGTCCTATGGCTACACCTTC.

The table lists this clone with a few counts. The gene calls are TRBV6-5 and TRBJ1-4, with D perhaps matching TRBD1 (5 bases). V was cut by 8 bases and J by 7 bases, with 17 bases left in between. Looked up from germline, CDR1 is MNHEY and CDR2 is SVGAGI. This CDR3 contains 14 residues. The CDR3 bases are TGTGCCAGCTCCCAGGACCGCCAGGGTGAAAAACTGTTTTTT. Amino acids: CASSQDRQGEKLFF.

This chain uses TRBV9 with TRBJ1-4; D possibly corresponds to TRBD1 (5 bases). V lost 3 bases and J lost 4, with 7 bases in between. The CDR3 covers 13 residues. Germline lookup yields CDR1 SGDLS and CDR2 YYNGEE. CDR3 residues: CASSGTGNEKLFF. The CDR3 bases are TGTGCCAGCAGCGGTACAGGTAATGAAAAACTGTTTTTT.

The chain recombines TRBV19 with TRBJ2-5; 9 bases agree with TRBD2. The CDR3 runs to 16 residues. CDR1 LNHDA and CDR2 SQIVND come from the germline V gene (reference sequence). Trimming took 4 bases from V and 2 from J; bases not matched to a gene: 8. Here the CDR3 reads CASSTRLADAQETQYF. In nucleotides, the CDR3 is TGTGCCAGTAGTACCAGACTAGCGGATGCTCAAGAGACCCAGTACTTC.

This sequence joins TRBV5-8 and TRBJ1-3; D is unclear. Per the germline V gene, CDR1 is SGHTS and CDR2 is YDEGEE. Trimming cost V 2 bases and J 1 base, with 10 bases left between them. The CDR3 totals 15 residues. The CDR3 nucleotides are TGTGCCAGCAGCTTAAGGGCGTTTTCTGGAAACACCATATATTTT. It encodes CASSLRAFSGNTIYF.